These T cell receptor beta chains were read from a single sample in a study of T cell responses to AZD1222 COVID-19 vaccine. The protocol was immunoSEQ multiplex PCR, while the TCRdb copy is restricted to in-frame clones and leaves out a portion. The table shows 85,000 to 90,000 clones, with roughly 90% occurring only once. Here the sequenced sample was peripheral blood, taken on day 0 of AZD1222 vaccination. These receptors were obtained from an adult in good health. Each CDR3 is given with its conserved first and last residue. A D gene is named only where the DNA matches it firmly. A clone size is listed for some rows: how often the clone was seen (once, few, many), or a class if it is expanded.

v_gene	abundance	d_gene	j_gene	CDR3aa	CDR3nt
TRBV28	NA	NA	TRBJ2-7	CASSLGGYEQYF	TGTGCCAGCAGTTTGGGGGGCTACGAGCAGTACTTC
TRBV7-9	NA	NA	TRBJ1-4	CASTADPHEKLFF	TGTGCCAGCACTGCGGACCCCCATGAAAAACTGTTTTTT
TRBV19	NA	NA	TRBJ1-2	CASSSNKYYGYTF	TGTGCCAGTAGTAGTAACAAGTACTATGGCTACACCTTC
TRBV25-1	NA	TRBD1	TRBJ1-4	CASTPLGQGGKLFF	TGTGCCAGCACTCCCCTCGGACAGGGCGGAAAACTGTTTTTT
TRBV7-7	NA	NA	TRBJ2-3	CASPPPTGKGTDTQYF	TGTGCTAGCCCCCCGCCCACGGGAAAGGGAACAGATACGCAGTATTTT
TRBV7-9	NA	TRBD1	TRBJ1-5	CASSITGAGQPQHF	TGTGCCAGCAGCATCACAGGGGCAGGTCAGCCCCAGCATTTT
TRBV11-2	NA	TRBD1	TRBJ2-7	CASSPSTQGGEQYF	TGTGCCAGCAGCCCTAGCACACAGGGGGGCGAGCAGTACTTC
TRBV5-6	NA	NA	TRBJ2-5	CASSAGTGWETQYF	TGTGCCAGCAGCGCCGGGACTGGTTGGGAGACCCAGTACTTC
TRBV5-1	NA	NA	TRBJ1-6	CASSERENSPLHF	TGCGCCAGCAGTGAGAGGGAAAATTCACCCCTCCACTTT
TRBV28	NA	TRBD1	TRBJ2-5	CASSTRQGVGETQYF	TGTGCCAGCAGCACTCGACAGGGCGTCGGGGAGACCCAGTACTTC
TRBV10-3	NA	NA	TRBJ1-1	CASRDTPEQAFF	TGTGCCAGCCGGGACACCCCTGAGCAAGCTTTCTTT
TRBV27	NA	NA	TRBJ1-4	CASKGVGSNEKLFF	TGTGCCAGCAAGGGGGTAGGGAGTAATGAAAAACTGTTTTTT
TRBV3-1/TRBV3-2	NA	NA	TRBJ1-5	CASSRGGQRGNQPQHF	TGTGCCAGCAGCCGGGGAGGACAAAGGGGCAATCAGCCCCAGCATTTT
TRBV3-1/TRBV3-2	NA	NA	TRBJ1-1	CASSPLVGSEAFF	TGTGCCAGCAGCCCACTGGTTGGCTCTGAAGCTTTCTTT
TRBV4-2	NA	NA	TRBJ2-7	CASSRGGSGGSYEQYF	TGTGCCAGCAGCCGGGGAGGGTCAGGGGGCTCCTACGAGCAGTACTTC
TRBV7-6	NA	TRBD2	TRBJ2-3	CASSAQGGGAPDTQYF	TGTGCCAGCAGCGCCCAAGGCGGGGGGGCCCCCGATACGCAGTATTTT
TRBV30	NA	NA	TRBJ1-5	CAWSPGAGQPQHF	TGTGCCTGGAGTCCCGGGGCTGGACAGCCCCAGCATTTT
TRBV12-3/TRBV12-4	NA	NA	TRBJ2-3	CASSSPADTQYF	TGTGCCAGCAGTTCGCCGGCGGATACGCAGTATTTT
TRBV10-1	few	TRBD2	TRBJ2-3	CASSTSGGSDTQYF	TGCGCCAGCTCGACTAGCGGGGGGTCCGATACGCAGTATTTT
TRBV11-3	NA	TRBD1	TRBJ2-3	CASSLTGGETDTQYF	TGTGCCAGCAGCTTGACAGGGGGAGAGACAGATACGCAGTATTTT
TRBV6-6	NA	NA	TRBJ2-7	CASRQGSYEQYF	TGTGCCAGCAGGCAGGGCTCCTACGAGCAGTACTTC
TRBV2	NA	NA	TRBJ2-4	CASSGWGSHGQNIQYF	TGTGCCAGCAGTGGGTGGGGCAGTCATGGCCAAAACATTCAGTACTTC
TRBV19	NA	TRBD2	TRBJ2-7	CASSPLAGGNYEQYF	TGTGCCAGTAGTCCACTAGCGGGAGGGAACTACGAGCAGTACTTC
TRBV28	once	TRBD1	TRBJ1-2	CASSSRTGANYGYTF	TGTGCCAGCAGTTCCCGGACAGGGGCTAACTATGGCTACACCTTC
TRBV18	NA	NA	TRBJ1-2	CASSGNRVPDGYTF	TGTGCCAGCTCGGGTAACAGGGTACCGGATGGCTACACCTTC
TRBV5-8	NA	TRBD1	TRBJ1-2	CASSLGQGGGYTF	TGTGCCAGCAGCTTGGGACAGGGAGGAGGCTACACCTTC
TRBV14	NA	NA	TRBJ2-7	CASSQDVGATLYEQYF	TGTGCCAGCAGCCAAGATGTTGGGGCAACCCTCTACGAGCAGTACTTC
TRBV29-1	once	TRBD1	TRBJ1-1	CSVEGQGGTEAFF	TGCAGCGTTGAGGGTCAGGGGGGCACTGAAGCTTTCTTT
TRBV6-5	NA	NA	TRBJ1-1	CASSWGGHAFF	TGTGCCAGCAGTTGGGGGGGGCACGCTTTCTTT
TRBV9	NA	NA	TRBJ1-5	CASSVSGNQPQHF	TGTGCCAGCAGCGTCTCCGGCAATCAGCCCCAGCATTTT
TRBV6-1	NA	NA	TRBJ1-1	CASSGLAGALGDTEAFF	TGTGCCAGCAGTGGGCTTGCGGGCGCGCTAGGGGACACTGAAGCTTTCTTT
TRBV11-2	NA	NA	TRBJ1-3	CASMRGASGNTIYF	TGTGCCAGCATGAGGGGAGCATCTGGAAACACCATATATTTT
TRBV24-1	NA	NA	TRBJ1-4	CATSEGRHEKLFF	TGTGCCACCAGTGAGGGGAGGCATGAAAAACTGTTTTTT
TRBV6-1	NA	TRBD1	TRBJ1-4	CASSEAVLIGDRGEKLFF	TGTGCCAGCAGTGAAGCTGTATTGATCGGGGACAGGGGGGAAAAACTGTTTTTT
TRBV7-8	NA	NA	TRBJ1-1	CASSPDSGQGAFF	TGTGCCAGCAGTCCGGACAGTGGGCAAGGAGCTTTCTTT
TRBV28	NA	NA	TRBJ1-4	CASSLTHEKLFF	TGTGCCAGCAGTTTGACGCATGAAAAACTGTTTTTT
TRBV5-1	NA	TRBD1	TRBJ1-1	CASSLAGTGLNTEAFF	TGCGCCAGCAGCTTGGCCGGGACAGGGTTGAACACTGAAGCTTTCTTT
TRBV7-2	NA	NA	TRBJ2-3	CASSLGATGTDTQYF	TGTGCCAGCAGCTTAGGAGCAACGGGCACAGATACGCAGTATTTT
TRBV5-8	NA	NA	TRBJ1-3	CASSLGQQGAGNTIYF	TGTGCCAGCAGCTTGGGCCAACAGGGAGCTGGAAACACCATATATTTT
TRBV3-1/TRBV3-2	NA	NA	TRBJ2-1	CASSQDISYNEQFF	TGTGCCAGCAGCCAAGATATCTCCTACAATGAGCAGTTCTTC
TRBV18	NA	NA	TRBJ2-3	CASSPGDTQYF	TGTGCCAGCTCACCAGGAGATACGCAGTATTTT
TRBV6-5	NA	TRBD1	TRBJ1-1	CASRDRGVTEAFF	TGTGCCAGCAGGGACAGGGGGGTCACTGAAGCTTTCTTT
TRBV27	NA	NA	TRBJ2-7	CASSSGRTYEQYF	TGCGCCAGCAGTTCAGGACGGACCTACGAGCAGTACTTC
TRBV7-2	NA	NA	TRBJ1-1	CASSFNYLGGPEAFF	TGTGCCAGCAGCTTCAATTATTTGGGGGGGCCTGAAGCTTTCTTT
TRBV28	NA	NA	TRBJ2-3	CASSFEGGLADTQYF	TGTGCCAGCAGTTTTGAGGGCGGGTTGGCAGATACGCAGTATTTT
TRBV7-8	once	NA	TRBJ2-7	CASSAITGYNSYEQYF	TGTGCCAGCAGCGCGATAACAGGGTACAACTCCTACGAGCAGTACTTC
TRBV5-8	NA	TRBD1	TRBJ1-2	CATGTGHGADGYTF	TGTGCCACCGGGACAGGCCATGGTGCGGATGGCTACACCTTC
TRBV12-3/TRBV12-4	NA	NA	TRBJ2-7	CASSGPGRYEQYF	TGTGCCAGCAGCGGACCGGGACGCTACGAGCAGTACTTC